A single sample is the source of the 2 T cell receptor beta chains below, sequenced in a study of metastatic and nonmetastatic thyroid tumors. There were no patients who had received any treatment before thyroid surgery. TCRdb re-processed the PCR reads through MiXCR. The table includes about 59,000 clones, roughly 17% detected once. The sequenced sample was blood. These receptors all come from a male donor with papillary thyroid cancer or a benign thyroid nodule (not recorded which). Some clones in this sample may be carry-over from other donors' samples.

This clone has a count of ten or more. The chain employs TRBV12-3 or TRBV12-4 and TRBJ1-4; TRBD1 matches 7 bases. There are 14 residues in the CDR3. V lost 6 bases and J lost 2; bases outside the gene matches: 3. The DNA for the CDR3 is TGTGCCAGCAGCAACAGGGGTACTAATGAAAAACTGTTTTTT. Its protein is CASSNRGTNEKLFF.

This clone was counted a few times. This sequence joins TRBV6-6 and TRBJ1-4; the D is unclear. CDR1 is MNHNY, CDR2 SVGAGI, per germline (reference sequence). This CDR3 is 15 amino acids long. With 0 bases removed from V and 7 bases from J, the gap between germline ends came to 12 bases. The CDR3 DNA reads TGTGCCAGCAGTTACTCTGGCGGGTGGACTGAAAAACTGTTTTTT. Amino acids: CASSYSGGWTEKLFF.